The entry below gives a single T cell receptor beta chain sequence along with its context. Sequencing used immunoSEQ multiplex PCR; TCRdb keeps in-frame clones, though not all of them. The sample records about 190,000 clones, more than 85% being singletons. These data come from a study of blood T cell repertoires in COVID-19. Germline CDR1 reads SGHRS; CDR2 reads YFSETQ. V shed 4 bases and J shed 1 base, with 17 bases lying between them. The CDR3 spans 16 residues. This receptor was taken from a young man with acute or convalescent COVID-19. The chain recombines TRBV5-1 with TRBJ1-1; TRBD1 might be the D (6 bases). Material: peripheral blood. CDR3 region: CASSSRSGVENTEAFF. The CDR3 nucleotides read TGCGCCAGCAGCAGCCGGTCAGGGGTAGAGAACACTGAAGCTTTCTTT.